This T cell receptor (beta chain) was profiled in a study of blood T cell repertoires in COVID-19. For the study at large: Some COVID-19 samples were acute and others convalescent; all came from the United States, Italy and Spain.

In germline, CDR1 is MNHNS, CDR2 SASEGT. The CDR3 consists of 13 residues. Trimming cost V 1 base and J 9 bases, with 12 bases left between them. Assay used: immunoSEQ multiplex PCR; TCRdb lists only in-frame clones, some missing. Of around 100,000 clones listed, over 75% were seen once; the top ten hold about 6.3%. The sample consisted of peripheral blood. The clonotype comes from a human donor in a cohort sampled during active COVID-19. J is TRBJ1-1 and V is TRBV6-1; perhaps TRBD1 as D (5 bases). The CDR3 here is CASSEGGGWKAFF. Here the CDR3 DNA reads TGTGCCAGCAGTGAAGGGGGGGGGTGGAAAGCTTTCTTT.